This T cell receptor (beta chain) was captured by sequencing in a study of shared T cell receptors in the human thymus. Clones were sequenced by immunoSEQ multiplex PCR, and TCRdb holds only the in-frame ones, with some missing. The sample yields approximately 400,000 clones, 85% to 95% seen once. The germline V and J ends were trimmed by 6 bases and 3 bases, with 11 bases remaining between them. The CDR3 sequence is 13 residues long. Germline CDR1 and CDR2: LGHNA and YSLEER. The rearrangement links TRBV4-3 to TRBJ1-1; no firm D call. The receptor's source is a human donor. Input material: thymocytes. CDR3 protein: CASSPKKDTEAFF. The CDR3 DNA reads as TGCGCCAGCAGTCCTAAGAAGGACACTGAAGCTTTCTTT.